Below, one TCR beta chain is given with its context. Its antigen is unknown. RNA was extracted with the RNeasy kit, and a quantity of roughly 0.5 to 1 ug was reverse transcribed using random hexamers. A multiplex approach, immunoSEQ multiplex PCR, amplified TCR beta CDR3 across 54 Vbeta and 13 Jbeta. TCRdb called the immunoSEQ multiplex PCR reads again in MiXCR, with one record for every CDR3 protein. The table has over 80,000 distinct CDR3 sequences, 94% seen once; the top ten hold less than 0.95%. This record belongs to a study of CD8 T cells in Susac syndrome. Whole-study context: The sequenced Susac syndrome patients included more than five who had clinically active disease and 8 or 9 who were in remission. When blood was drawn, patients with Susac syndrome were on intravenous immunoglobulin alone, on corticosteroids, or therapy-naive.

Study-wide results and limits: Expansion of Susac CD8+ clones peaked in TEMRA cells and in active patients.

CDR3 size: 18 residues. The germline V gene has CDR1 MNHNS and CDR2 SASEGT. The germline V and J ends were trimmed by 1 base and 0 bases, with 19 bases remaining between them. The source of this sequence is a human donor with Susac syndrome. Sequencing was performed on CD8+ T cells from PBMCs. J is TRBJ2-7 and V is TRBV6-1; the D gene is possibly TRBD2 (6 bases). CDR3 bases: TGTGCCAGCAGTGAAGAGGGGAGGATGGGGGACCTCTCCTACGAGCAGTACTTC. This codes for CASSEEGRMGDLSYEQYF.